Below, 26 T cell receptor beta chains from the same sample are listed, as sequenced in a study of tumor and adjacent non-tumor tissue in lung cancer. A modified ARM-PCR protocol with three rounds of nested PCR amplified TCRbeta. TCRdb re-analysed the multiplex PCR reads in MiXCR, keeping a single row per CDR3 protein. This sample has 100,000 to 150,000 distinct CDR3 sequences, with 55% to 75% found just once. No cell sorting was done before RNA was extracted from the tissue. The sample consisted of lung tumor tissue. All receptors come from a man aged 30 to 45 with non-small cell lung cancer.

This clonotype was seen more than once but under ten times. This CDR3 fails to terminate in the conserved phenylalanine or tryptophan, so it likely reflects a read error. The CDR3 DNA reads as TGCGCCAGTAGTGGGCAGGGACTCCAAGAGACCCAGTACTCC. Protein product: CASSGQGLQETQYS. The chain joins TRBV10-2 to TRBJ2-5; D is possibly TRBD2 (6 bases). The CDR3 runs 14 residues. Per germline, CDR1 WSHSY and CDR2 SAAADI.

This sequence joins TRBV11-3 and TRBJ2-2; a possible D gene is TRBD2 (5 bases). V dropped 4 bases and J dropped 15 bases, with 15 bases sitting between them. Germline V gene sequence: CDR1 SGHNT, CDR2 YENEEA. The CDR3 consists of 12 residues. This CDR3 reads CASSYDAGKLFF. The CDR3 coding sequence is TGTGCCAGCAGCTATGACGCCGGGAAGTTGTTTTTT.

This chain links TRBV5-1 with TRBJ2-2, with D tentatively TRBD2 (5 bases). The CDR3 contains 14 residues. Trimming stripped 6 bases from V and 6 bases from J, with 15 bases between. Germline CDR1 is SGHRS and CDR2 is YFSETQ. CDR3 residues: CASTEGDSAGELFF. The CDR3 DNA follows: TGCGCCAGCACCGAGGGTGACTCAGCCGGGGAGCTGTTTTTT. Filled out from reference TRBV5-1 and TRBJ2-2, the complete variable domain reads KAGVTQTPRYLIKTRGQQVTLSCSPISGHRSVSWYQQTPGQGLQFLFEYFSETQRNKGNFPGRFSGRQFSNSRSEMNVSTLELGDSALYLCASTEGDSAGELFFGEGSRLTVL.

This clonotype has a count of ten or more. The chain employs TRBV4-3 and TRBJ2-1; D is perhaps TRBD2 (6 bases). V was pared by 1 base and J by 13 bases, with 14 bases between. CDR1 LGHNA and CDR2 YSLEER come from the germline V gene. The CDR3 is 13 residues long. CDR3 sequence reads: CASSQGVYGTQFF. CDR3 DNA sequence: TGCGCCAGCAGCCAAGGGGTGTATGGGACTCAGTTCTTC.

Ten or more counts support this clonotype. The chain recombines TRBV12-3 or TRBV12-4 with TRBJ1-2, with D perhaps matching TRBD1 (6 bases). V shed 2 bases and J shed 3 bases, with 19 bases lying between them. The CDR3 length is 17 residues. CDR3 sequence reads: CASSLWGRRGGDYGYTF. CDR3 coding DNA: TGTGCCAGCAGTTTATGGGGTCGGAGGGGGGGGGACTATGGCTACACCTTC.

For this clonotype: A single base separates this from a much larger clone, so it may be a read error. V is TRBV6-1 and J is TRBJ2-4; D gene ambiguous. Germline-derived CDR1 and CDR2 are MNHNS and SASEGT. The CDR3 is 13 residues long. CDR3 DNA sequence: TGTGCCATCAGTGAAAGTTCCAAAAACATTCAGTACTTC. Translation gives CAISESSKNIQYF.

As concerns this clonotype: The junction does not match germline at one end; this may be a read error. V is TRBV4-3 and J is TRBJ1-5; D gene uncertain. The germline gives CDR1 LGHNA, CDR2 YSLEER. The CDR3 is 13 amino acids. DNA of the CDR3: TGCGCCAGCAGTCAAGCGTTTGGACAGCCCCAGCATTTT. It yields the protein CASSQAFGQPQHF.

As for this clonotype: This sequence may be a read error, since a much larger clone differs from it by one base. The chain couples TRBV20-1 to TRBJ2-7; 7 bases map to TRBD1. Per the germline V gene, CDR1 is DFQATT and CDR2 is SNEGSKA (reference sequence). The CDR3 runs to 12 residues. The CDR3 DNA is TGCAGTGCTGTGAAGGGGGCGTACGAGCCGTACTTC. Its translation is CSAVKGAYEPYF.

A note on this clonotype: This sequence may be a read error, since a much larger clone differs from it by one base. V and J are TRBV20-1 and TRBJ2-1; a weak D match, TRBD1 (5 bases). CDR3 length: 13 residues. In germline, CDR1 is DFQATT, CDR2 SNEGSKA (reference sequence). The CDR3 DNA reads as TGCAGTGCTAGAAGGCAGGGCTTCAATGAGCAGCTCTTC. This translates into CSARRQGFNEQLF.

A note on this clonotype: The junction and the germline gene differ at one end; a read error may be behind it. The chain links TRBV11-2 to TRBJ2-5, with D possibly matching TRBD1 (5 bases). The CDR3 has 13 residues. Germline V gene lookup returns CDR1 SGHAT and CDR2 FQNNGV. The CDR3 spells CASNLSHRETQYF. CDR3 sequence (DNA): TGTGCCAGCAACTTATCCCACAGGGAGACCCAGTACTTC.

This clonotype was seen at least ten times. This chain links TRBV20-1 with TRBJ2-3, with TRBD2 matching 8 bases. This CDR3 spans 14 amino acids. CDR1 and CDR2 from the germline V gene are DFQATT and SNEGSKA (reference sequence). Losses at the gene ends were 3 bases for V and 4 bases for J; bases not matched to a gene: 6. The CDR3 spells CSASGGASADTQYF. The CDR3 region has the DNA TGCAGTGCTAGCGGGGGGGCATCAGCAGATACGCAGTATTTT.

This clonotype was detected a few times. Given a much more abundant clone one base away, this may be a read error. The CDR3 protein is CASRELAGTDTQYF. In nucleotides, the CDR3 is TGTGCCAGCCGGGAACTAGCGGGCACAGATACGCAGTATTTT. The genes are TRBV12-3 or TRBV12-4 and TRBJ2-3, with TRBD2 matching over 8 bases. V lost 8 bases, J lost 1 base, and 5 bases stayed unmatched. The CDR3 has 14 amino acids.

V usage is TRBV20-1 and J usage is TRBJ2-5, with D tentatively TRBD2 (5 bases). The germline V gene has CDR1 DFQATT and CDR2 SNEGSKA (reference sequence). This CDR3 contains 12 residues. CDR3 sequence reads: CNTRATASTQYF. The CDR3 DNA follows: TGCAATACTAGAGCCACCGCATCGACCCAGTACTTC.

A remark on this clonotype: A much bigger clone sits one base away, suggesting this may be a read error. The chain carries TRBV20-1 and TRBJ2-1, with 12 nucleotides matching TRBD2. The germline V gene has CDR1 DFQATT and CDR2 SNEGSKA (reference sequence). CDR3 length equals 16 residues. In DNA, the CDR3 is TGCAGTGTTAGAGTCCCTAGCGGGAGGGCCGGATATGAGCAGTTCTTC. It encodes CSVRVPSGRAGYEQFF.

Remarks on this clonotype: The germline gene is not matched at one end of the junction; a read error may be the cause. The rearrangement uses TRBV30 and TRBJ2-5, with 9 bases lining up with TRBD1. The CDR3 contains 15 residues. Germline values: CDR1 GTSNPN, CDR2 SVGIG (reference sequence). The CDR3: CSWSTTGGGLETQYF. In DNA form, the CDR3 reads TGTTCCTGGAGTACAACAGGGGGCGGGTTAGAGACCCAGTACTTC.

The rearrangement uses TRBV11-2 and TRBJ1-1, with D maybe TRBD1 (6 bases). This CDR3 spans 13 amino acids. Germline CDR1 SGHAT, CDR2 FQNNGV. CDR3 coding DNA: TGTGTCACTGCCGGGACAAGGGGAACTGAAGCTTTCTTT. Protein product: CVTAGTRGTEAFF.

Comment on this clonotype: A read error is possible here, since a much larger clone lies one base away. The V gene is TRBV6-1, the J gene TRBJ2-1; D perhaps matches TRBD2 (5 bases). V gave up 9 bases and J gave up 9 bases, with 12 bases separating them. Germline V gene data show CDR1 as MNHNS and CDR2 as SASEGT. CDR3 size: 11 residues. DNA of the CDR3: TGTGCCAGTACTAGGACCGGTGAGCAGTTCTTC. Its protein is CASTRTGEQFF.

The chain combines TRBV20-1 with TRBJ2-3; TRBD2 might be the D (6 bases). CDR1 and CDR2 from the germline V gene are DFQATT and SNEGSKA (reference sequence). The CDR3 runs 16 residues. Trimming removed 0 bases from V and 4 bases from J, with 17 bases in between. The CDR3 here is CSARDSFIAVADTQYF. CDR3 coding DNA: TGCAGTGCTAGAGATTCTTTCATAGCGGTAGCAGATACGCAGTATTTT.

The genes are TRBV5-1 and TRBJ2-7, with D possibly TRBD1 on 6 matching bases. Looked up from germline, CDR1 is SGHRS and CDR2 is YFSETQ. V was pared by 3 bases and J by 5 bases, with 18 bases between. The CDR3 spans 15 residues. In DNA, the CDR3 is TGCGCCAGCAGCTCGGAACAGGGTGCTACCCACGAGCAGTACTTC. Its protein is CASSSEQGATHEQYF.

CDR3 nucleotide sequence: TGTGCCAGCAGCTACCCCGGGACGGACAATAAAAAACTGTTTTTT. Encoded protein: CASSYPGTDNKKLFF. V usage is TRBV5-4 and J usage is TRBJ1-4; tentatively, D is TRBD1 (5 bases). CDR1 is SGHNT and CDR2 is YYREEE in the germline V gene (reference sequence). The CDR3 sequence is 15 residues long. V was trimmed by 3 bases and J by 9 bases, leaving 18 bases between them.

This clonotype has at least ten counts. The rearrangement joins TRBV4-1 to TRBJ2-1; unclear D gene. V gave up 6 bases and J gave up 0 bases, with 12 bases separating them. The CDR3 is 15 amino acids. From germline, CDR1 is MGHRA and CDR2 YSYEKL. DNA for the CDR3: TGCGCCAGCAGTCCGGGTTACCGCTCCTACAATGAGCAGTTCTTC. Protein: CASSPGYRSYNEQFF.

In regard to this clonotype: A much more abundant neighbour one base away suggests this may be a read error. The chain combines TRBV29-1 with TRBJ2-3; the D call may be TRBD1 or TRBD2 (5 bases each). Per germline, CDR1 SQVTM and CDR2 ANQGSEA. The CDR3 consists of 13 residues. This chain's CDR3 is CSVESFGADTKYF. In DNA form, the CDR3 reads TGCAGCGTTGAGTCCTTCGGGGCAGATACGAAGTATTTT.

Concerning this clonotype: Germline and junction disagree at one end, which may indicate a read error. This chain links TRBV19 with TRBJ2-2; D is unresolved. The CDR3 spans 12 residues. Germline CDR1 is LNHDA and CDR2 is SQIVND (reference sequence). The CDR3 here is CACSVVSGELFF. Written as DNA, the CDR3 is TGTGCCTGTAGTGTGGTCAGCGGGGAGCTGTTTTTT.

Of note for this clonotype: The conserved phenylalanine or tryptophan normally closing the CDR3 is absent here, so this likely arose from a read error. The rearrangement joins TRBV7-2 to TRBJ1-6; D is ambiguous. This CDR3 comprises 15 residues. Trimming cost V 5 bases and J 12 bases, with 20 bases left between them. Looked up from germline, CDR1 is SGHTA and CDR2 is FQGNSA. CDR3 residues: CASSPSGTTRGPLHV. The CDR3 DNA sequence: TGTGCCAGCAGCCCCTCGGGCACCACGAGAGGACCCCTCCACGTT.

The CDR3 DNA reads TGCAGTGCTAGAGATATCAGGAACACTGAAGCTTTCTTT. Its protein product is CSARDIRNTEAFF. V gene TRBV20-1 combines with J gene TRBJ1-1, with no clear D. In germline, CDR1 is DFQATT, CDR2 SNEGSKA (reference sequence). This CDR3 is built from 13 residues. V shed 0 bases and J shed 1 base, with 6 bases lying between them.

This clonotype occurred a few times. CDR3 sequence (DNA): TGCGCCAGCAGCCAAGTCTCCGGAGTATCTGGAAACACCATATATTTT. Amino acids: CASSQVSGVSGNTIYF. The genes are TRBV4-1 and TRBJ1-3, with D unresolved. CDR1 is MGHRA and CDR2 is YSYEKL in the germline V gene. Trimming removed 1 base at V and 1 base at J, with 11 bases between. The CDR3 contains 16 residues.